Listed below are T cell receptor beta chains from one sample, sequenced in a study of T-cell memory formation after mild COVID-19. From the 5' RACE reads, TCRdb called clonotypes with MiXCR, one entry per CDR3 protein. Of approximately 150,000 distinct CDR3 sequences in the sample, roughly 15% are singletons; the top ten hold approximately 14%. Sequenced input: PBMCs or a T cell subset sorted from them (not recorded which). Every receptor here comes from an adult woman who had mild COVID-19 (a few samples of this study predate the infection). Cell type and time point are not known. Both conserved end residues are part of each CDR3. The D gene is left open where the match is weak. Clone sizes are given selectively: once, few, many, or a class where the clone is expanded.

-,TRBV6-2/TRBV6-3,TRBJ1-1,few,CASSYPGTTNTEAFF,TGTGCCAGCAGTTATCCCGGGACAACGAACACTGAAGCTTTCTTT
TRBD2,TRBV7-7,TRBJ2-3,few,CASSGAGTSGSTDTQYF,TGTGCTAGCAGCGGAGCGGGGACTAGCGGGAGCACAGATACGCAGTATTTT
-,TRBV3-1,TRBJ1-2,-,CASSQQGAYGYTF,TGTGCCAGCAGCCAACAGGGAGCCTATGGCTACACCTTC
-,TRBV3-1,TRBJ2-1,many,CASSQDPGGSYNEQFF,TGTGCCAGCAGCCAAGACCCCGGGGGCTCCTACAATGAGCAGTTCTTC
-,TRBV2,TRBJ1-5,few,CASSGGGWGEPQHF,TGTGCCAGCAGTGGAGGGGGTTGGGGCGAGCCCCAGCATTTT
-,TRBV7-2,TRBJ1-2,few,CASSLAGSPNYGYTF,TGTGCCAGCAGCTTAGCAGGGTCCCCTAACTATGGCTACACCTTC
-,TRBV4-1,TRBJ2-7,-,CASSRKGTDYSYEQYF,TGCGCCAGCAGCCGGAAGGGAACAGACTACTCCTACGAGCAGTACTTC
-,TRBV6-5,TRBJ1-3,-,CASSYRGGNTIYF,TGTGCCAGCAGTTACAGGGGTGGAAACACCATATATTTT
TRBD2,TRBV6-6,TRBJ2-7,few,CASSLAGAGDEQYF,TGTGCCAGCAGTCTTGCGGGAGCCGGCGACGAGCAGTACTTC
TRBD2,TRBV27,TRBJ2-5,-,CASSSLAGSEETQYF,TGTGCCAGCAGTTCACTAGCGGGATCGGAGGAGACCCAGTACTTC
-,TRBV4-1,TRBJ1-5,few,CASSQDSRQTSNQPQHF,TGCGCCAGCAGCCAAGATAGTAGGCAGACTAGCAATCAGCCCCAGCATTTT
-,TRBV10-3,TRBJ1-2,-,CAILDGDYGYTF,TGTGCCATCTTGGACGGAGACTATGGCTACACCTTC
-,TRBV5-1,TRBJ2-7,-,CASSLGPLGGTYEQYF,TGCGCCAGCAGCTTGGGGCCTTTGGGGGGTACCTACGAGCAGTACTTC
TRBD2,TRBV7-2,TRBJ2-2,-,CASSLVGLAGASGELFF,TGTGCCAGCAGCTTAGTAGGACTAGCGGGAGCTAGCGGGGAGCTGTTTTTT
-,TRBV5-6,TRBJ1-3,-,CASSWRPSSGNTIYF,TGTGCCAGCAGCTGGCGCCCGAGCTCTGGAAACACCATATATTTT
-,TRBV5-5,TRBJ2-3,-,CASSLSWGGTDTQYF,TGTGCCAGCAGCTTGTCCTGGGGAGGCACAGATACGCAGTATTTT
TRBD2,TRBV7-2,TRBJ2-1,-,CASSLAGSTSGIEQFF,TGTGCCAGCAGCTTAGCGGGTTCGACTAGCGGGATCGAGCAGTTCTTC
-,TRBV7-2,TRBJ1-1,-,CASSLWGTEAFF,TGTGCCAGCAGCTTATGGGGCACTGAAGCTTTCTTT
TRBD1,TRBV28,TRBJ2-1,-,CASSLDTGGVLNEQFF,TGTGCCAGCAGTTTAGATACAGGGGGCGTTCTCAATGAGCAGTTCTTC
TRBD2,TRBV3-1,TRBJ2-1,few,CASSQDPGLAGRNEQFF,TGTGCCAGCAGCCAAGACCCTGGACTAGCGGGCCGGAATGAGCAGTTCTTC
-,TRBV20-1,TRBJ1-6,-,CSASQGRLGASPLHF,TGCAGTGCTAGTCAGGGCAGGTTGGGGGCTTCACCCCTCCACTTT
-,TRBV7-3,TRBJ2-3,few,CASSLTQTDTQYF,TGTGCCAGCAGCTTAACTCAGACAGATACGCAGTATTTT
-,TRBV6-4,TRBJ1-1,-,CASSVVFGTEAFF,TGTGCCAGCAGTGTCGTGTTTGGGACTGAAGCTTTCTTT
-,TRBV24-1,TRBJ2-5,-,CATSEGAQETQYF,TGTGCCACCAGTGAGGGCGCCCAAGAGACCCAGTACTTC
-,TRBV12-3/TRBV12-4,TRBJ2-7,-,CASSLAGSGEQYF,TGTGCCAGCAGTTTGGCGGGTTCGGGCGAGCAGTACTTC
-,TRBV20-1,TRBJ1-1,-,CSARVEGPWGTEAFF,TGCAGTGCTAGAGTAGAGGGACCCTGGGGCACTGAAGCTTTCTTT
-,TRBV11-2,TRBJ1-5,-,CASSLEGLADQPQHF,TGTGCCAGCAGCTTAGAAGGCTTGGCGGATCAGCCCCAGCATTTT
-,TRBV5-5,TRBJ2-1,-,CASSSGLLVYNEQFF,TGTGCCAGCAGTTCGGGACTCCTCGTTTACAATGAGCAGTTCTTC
-,TRBV12-3/TRBV12-4,TRBJ1-2,-,CASTLTVNYGYTF,TGTGCCAGCACCCTGACAGTTAACTATGGCTACACCTTC
TRBD2,TRBV3-1,TRBJ2-3,many,CASSQAGRGLAAITDTQYF,TGTGCCAGCAGCCAAGCTGGGCGAGGACTAGCGGCTATCACAGATACGCAGTATTTT
TRBD1,TRBV5-1,TRBJ1-3,-,CASKEDRTTFSGNTIYF,TGCGCCAGCAAGGAGGACAGGACGACTTTCTCTGGAAACACCATATATTTT
TRBD2,TRBV5-1,TRBJ2-1,-,CASSSARLAGVDSEQFF,TGCGCCAGCAGCTCCGCGAGGCTAGCGGGGGTTGATAGTGAGCAGTTCTTC
TRBD1,TRBV4-3,TRBJ1-3,once,CASSQGQGLDTIYF,TGCGCCAGCAGCCAAGGACAGGGCCTGGACACCATATATTTT
TRBD1,TRBV4-1,TRBJ2-7,few,CASSLHFGQGYNEQYF,TGCGCCAGCAGCCTACACTTCGGACAGGGGTACAACGAGCAGTACTTC
-,TRBV20-1,TRBJ2-5,few,CSAEDLIKQETQYF,TGCAGTGCAGAGGATCTAATTAAACAAGAGACCCAGTACTTC
-,TRBV12-3/TRBV12-4,TRBJ1-1,few,CASSFVEVTEAFF,TGTGCCAGCAGTTTTGTCGAGGTAACTGAAGCTTTCTTT
-,TRBV29-1,TRBJ2-1,many,CSVERLGKNNEQFF,TGCAGCGTTGAAAGGCTCGGGAAAAACAATGAGCAGTTCTTC
-,TRBV10-3,TRBJ2-7,-,CAISESLAPATEQYF,TGTGCCATCAGTGAGTCGTTAGCCCCAGCGACGGAGCAGTACTTC
-,TRBV5-1,TRBJ2-1,many,CASRRMAGSSYNEQFF,TGCGCCAGCCGCAGGATGGCGGGGAGCTCCTACAATGAGCAGTTCTTC
-,TRBV7-8,TRBJ2-3,few,CASSLDYRTDTQYF,TGTGCCAGCAGCTTAGACTACCGCACAGATACGCAGTATTTT
TRBD1,TRBV7-9,TRBJ2-2,-,CASSHWDSPTGELFF,TGTGCCAGCAGCCACTGGGACAGTCCCACCGGGGAGCTGTTTTTT
-,TRBV7-8,TRBJ2-3,medium-sized,CASGLTPYTDTQYF,TGTGCCAGCGGCTTGACCCCCTACACAGATACGCAGTATTTT
-,TRBV10-3,TRBJ2-2,-,CAISERDNTGELFF,TGTGCCATCAGTGAGAGGGATAACACCGGGGAGCTGTTTTTT
TRBD2,TRBV4-2,TRBJ2-7,-,CASSQVPSGPYEQYF,TGTGCCAGCAGCCAAGTCCCTAGCGGACCCTACGAGCAGTACTTC
TRBD2,TRBV20-1,TRBJ2-1,-,CSALGLADPNPYNEQFF,TGCAGTGCCCTGGGACTAGCGGACCCGAACCCCTACAATGAGCAGTTCTTC
-,TRBV6-2/TRBV6-3,TRBJ2-7,-,CATQLANSYEQYF,TGTGCCACTCAGCTAGCGAATTCCTACGAGCAGTACTTC
-,TRBV7-2,TRBJ2-3,-,CASSLFSGTDTQYF,TGTGCCAGCAGCTTGTTTAGCGGCACAGATACGCAGTATTTT
-,TRBV29-1,TRBJ2-3,few,CSTTESTDTQYF,TGCAGCACGACGGAGAGCACAGATACGCAGTATTTT